This T cell receptor (beta chain) was sequenced in a study of T cells in Graves' hyperthyroidism and ophthalmopathy. The TCR beta CDR3 regions underwent amplification using RNA transcripts as the source. HTBI primers were employed in a first-round RT-PCR of the TCR CDR3. Via MiXCR, TCRdb re-called the multiplex PCR reads, giving one row per CDR3 protein. The repertoire includes hundreds of thousands of distinct CDR3 sequences, 12% to 15% of them detected once, and around 9.6% sits in the top ten. V shed 1 base, J shed 11 bases, and the junction held 3 bases outside the gene matches. This CDR3 is 12 amino acids long. The germline gives CDR1 MNHEY, CDR2 SVGAGI. The PBMCs had their origin in 7.5 to 10 ml of fresh peripheral blood. This clonotype turned up a few times.

The receptor's source is a woman between 18 and 29 years old with Graves' hyperthyroidism. The V gene is TRBV6-5, the J gene TRBJ1-1; 8 bases map to TRBD1. The sample consisted of blood. CDR3: CASSYLTGDAFF. The CDR3 nucleotides are TGTGCCAGCAGTTACTTGACAGGGGATGCTTTCTTT.